This passage covers 27 T cell receptor beta chains from one sample sequenced in a study of blood T cell repertoires in COVID-19. Assay used: immunoSEQ multiplex PCR; TCRdb lists only in-frame clones, some missing. The sample lists about 250,000 clones, approximately 86% occurring once. Sequencing was done on a sample of peripheral blood. The source of these receptors is a woman aged 55 to 70 who had recovered from COVID-19.

The gene calls are TRBV6-2 or TRBV6-3 and TRBJ2-5, with 9 bases fitting TRBD2. The CDR3 extends over 15 amino acids. The J segment lost 2 bases and the V segment lost 4 bases, leaving 5 bases of the junction unmatched. The germline CDR1 and CDR2 sequences are MNHEY and SVGEGT. CDR3: CASSWRGGGQETQYF. CDR3 coding DNA: TGTGCCAGCAGTTGGCGGGGGGGCGGGCAAGAGACCCAGTACTTC.

The V gene is TRBV5-8, the J gene TRBJ2-1, with a weak D call TRBD1 (6 bases). This CDR3 comprises 16 residues. V was cut by 6 bases and J by 0 bases, with 16 bases left in between. From germline, CDR1 is SGHTS and CDR2 YDEGEE. Here the CDR3 DNA reads TGTGCCAGCACCCAGGGGCGCATTAGCTCCTACAATGAGCAGTTCTTC. It yields the protein CASTQGRISSYNEQFF.

The chain recombines TRBV9 with TRBJ2-7; maybe TRBD1 (5 bases). V was shortened by 0 bases and J by 1 base, with 11 bases between the two germline ends. CDR3 length equals 15 residues. Germline CDR1 and CDR2: SGDLS and YYNGEE. The chain's CDR3 is CASSVGQSKSYEQYF. DNA of the CDR3: TGTGCCAGCAGCGTAGGACAGTCCAAGTCCTACGAGCAGTACTTC. The whole variable domain, remainder taken from reference TRBV9 and TRBJ2-7, is DSGVTQTPKHLITATGQRVTLRCSPRSGDLSVYWYQQSLDQGLQFLIQYYNGEERAKGNILERFSAQQFPDLHSELNLSSLELGDSALYFCASSVGQSKSYEQYFGPGTRLTVT.

This clone showed up just once. V gene TRBV15 combines with J gene TRBJ2-2, with 8 bases aligning to TRBD2. Germline CDR1 reads LNHNV; CDR2 reads YYDKDF (reference sequence). CDR3 length: 16 amino acids. V lost 3 bases and J lost 0; bases outside the gene matches: 3. The chain's CDR3 is CATSRGGGTNTGELFF. In DNA form, the CDR3 reads TGTGCCACCAGCAGGGGCGGGGGGACGAACACCGGGGAGCTGTTTTTT. Full variable domain (rest looked up from reference TRBV15 and TRBJ2-2): DAMVIQNPRYQVTQFGKPVTLSCSQTLNHNVMYWYQQKSSQAPKLLFHYYDKDFNNEADTPDNFQSRRPNTSFCFLDIRSPGLGDTAMYLCATSRGGGTNTGELFFGEGSRLTVL.

The chain joins TRBV6-5 to TRBJ2-1; 7 nucleotides line up with TRBD1. J gave up 0 bases and V 6 bases, and 5 bases lay outside the gene matches. The CDR3 is 15 residues long. CDR1 and CDR2 from the germline V gene are MNHEY and SVGAGI. CDR3 protein: CASRTTGSSYNEQFF. Written as DNA, the CDR3 is TGTGCCAGCAGAACGACAGGGTCCTCCTACAATGAGCAGTTCTTC.

The CDR3 protein is CAISEVGVSSSYNEQFF. The CDR3 nucleotides read TGTGCCATCAGTGAAGTTGGAGTCTCGAGCTCCTACAATGAGCAGTTCTTC. V gene TRBV10-3 combines with J gene TRBJ2-1; D call uncertain. The CDR3 length is 17 residues. V lost 3 bases, J lost 0 bases, and 15 bases lay in between. Germline CDR1 reads ENHRY; CDR2 reads SYGVKD.

The rearrangement uses TRBV9 and TRBJ1-6; 12 bases map to TRBD1. The CDR3 has 16 residues. J gave up 8 bases and V 3 bases, and 6 bases lay outside the gene matches. Per the germline V gene, CDR1 is SGDLS and CDR2 is YYNGEE. The CDR3 bases are TGTGCCAGCAGCGCGGGACAGGGGGCTCGGTATTCACCCCTCCACTTT. Residues: CASSAGQGARYSPLHF.

The chain has TRBV5-1 and TRBJ2-3; TRBD1 agrees at 9 bases. CDR1 and CDR2 from the germline V gene are SGHRS and YFSETQ. This CDR3 region has 15 residues. With V trimmed by 1 base and J by 1 base, 1 base remained unmatched. CDR3 coding DNA: TGCGCCAGCAGCTTGAACAGGGGGCGCACAGATACGCAGTATTTT. Its protein is CASSLNRGRTDTQYF.

The chain uses TRBV9 and TRBJ1-1; possibly TRBD1 for D (5 bases). The germline V gene has CDR1 SGDLS and CDR2 YYNGEE. This CDR3 has 15 amino acids. Between the trimmed V and J ends, which lost 3 bases and 0 bases, there was a span of 12 bases. The CDR3 reads CASSARQIMNTEAFF. In DNA form, the CDR3 reads TGTGCCAGCAGCGCGAGACAGATCATGAACACTGAAGCTTTCTTT.

The V and J genes are TRBV4-2 and TRBJ1-1; 8 bases are shared with TRBD1. Germline lookup yields CDR1 LGHNA and CDR2 YNFKEQ. The ends lost 3 bases at V and 1 base at J; junction bases unmatched: 4. There are 15 residues in the CDR3. The CDR3 spells CASSHNRGANTEAFF. The CDR3 DNA reads TGTGCCAGCAGCCACAACAGGGGGGCGAACACTGAAGCTTTCTTT.

The chain combines TRBV21-1 with TRBJ1-1; the table's D call of TRBD1 was not tested on the DNA. TRBV21-1 is tagged as a pseudogene. This CDR3 has 18 residues. The CDR3 nucleotides read TGTGCCAGCAGCGTGAGAAGCGGGACAGGGGGTCTAAACACTGAAGCTTTCTTT. It yields the protein CASSVRSGTGGLNTEAFF.

The chain is built from TRBV18 and TRBJ2-7; unclear D gene. This CDR3 region has 14 residues. V gave up 3 bases and J gave up 0 bases, with 9 bases separating them. Germline CDR1 is KGHSH and CDR2 is LQKENI. The CDR3 is CASSPSVSSYEQYF. Written as DNA, the CDR3 is TGTGCCAGCTCACCGTCCGTTAGCTCCTACGAGCAGTACTTC.

The CDR3 nucleotides are TGTGCCAGCAGCTTGGGACTCGGGGGGCATGGGGAGCTGTTTTTT. This translates into CASSLGLGGHGELFF. The genes are TRBV5-5 and TRBJ2-2; maybe TRBD2 (7 bases). CDR1 is SGHKS, CDR2 YYEKEE, per germline (reference sequence). Trimming took off 0 bases at V and 8 bases at J, with 14 bases between the two ends. The CDR3 has 15 amino acids.

The rearrangement links TRBV28 to TRBJ2-7; perhaps TRBD1 as D (6 bases). Trimming cost V 5 bases and J 12 bases, with 17 bases left between them. The V gene's germline CDR1 is MDHEN and CDR2 SYDVKM. This CDR3 region has 12 residues. CDR3 bases: TGTGCCAGCAGTGAATTCCCAGGGGTGACGTACTTC. Encoded protein: CASSEFPGVTYF.

In the case of this clone: Different DNA sequences within this sample yield the same CDR3. The chain has TRBV12-3 or TRBV12-4 and TRBJ1-3; D is perhaps TRBD1 (6 bases). This CDR3 is built from 13 residues. The CDR3 region is CASSLGGGNTIYF. The CDR3 DNA sequence: TGTGCGTCCTCACTAGGGGGAGGAAACACCATATATTTT.

Turning to this clone: A read error may account for a junction end that differs from germline. J is TRBJ2-7 and V is TRBV7-2, with TRBD1 matching over 10 bases. This CDR3 contains 11 residues. Germline loops: CDR1 SGHTA, CDR2 FQGNSA. The CDR3 DNA is TGTGCCAGCAGCTCGGGGGGACAGGGGAACTTC. Translation gives CASSSGGQGNF.

This sequence joins TRBV28 and TRBJ1-5; the D is unclear. The germline CDR1 and CDR2 sequences are MDHEN and SYDVKM. Trimming pared 3 bases from V and 5 bases from J, leaving 11 bases between. This CDR3 has 14 residues. CDR3 in amino acids: CASSFAGSYQPQHF. CDR3 bases: TGTGCCAGCAGTTTTGCGGGGAGTTATCAGCCCCAGCATTTT.

The rearrangement joins TRBV11-3 to TRBJ2-2, with TRBD2 identical over 8 bases. The CDR3 runs to 15 residues. The V and J ends lost 5 bases and 3 bases, in that order; junction bases with no gene match: 5. The germline V gene has CDR1 SGHNT and CDR2 YENEEA. The CDR3 protein is CASSPGLGYTGELFF. The CDR3 DNA follows: TGTGCCAGCAGCCCGGGACTAGGCTACACCGGGGAGCTGTTTTTT.

This chain links TRBV7-2 with TRBJ1-1, with D possibly matching TRBD1 (6 bases). The CDR3 consists of 14 residues. V lost 7 bases, J lost 4 bases, and 16 bases lay in between. CDR1 and CDR2 (germline): SGHTA, FQGNSA. Here the CDR3 DNA reads TGTGCCAGCATCACCACGGGCAGGGGCACTGAAGCTTTCTTT. Encoded protein: CASITTGRGTEAFF.

J is TRBJ2-5 and V is TRBV9; 8 positions agree with TRBD1. Germline loops: CDR1 SGDLS, CDR2 YYNGEE. After removal of 4 bases from V and 5 bases from J, the junction contained 10 bases not matched to a gene. CDR3 length equals 15 residues. The CDR3 DNA sequence: TGTGCCAGCAGCAACAGGGGGACAGTAGGGGAGACCCAGTACTTC. It translates to CASSNRGTVGETQYF.

This chain joins TRBV5-5 and TRBJ1-4, with a possible D match to TRBD1 (5 bases). Germline V lookup: CDR1 SGHKS, CDR2 YYEKEE (reference sequence). The CDR3 loop spans 16 amino acids. The V end lost 5 bases, the J end lost 0 bases, and 14 bases lay between the germline ends. The CDR3 spells CASRTDIGATNEKLFF. CDR3 DNA sequence: TGTGCCAGCAGGACGGACATAGGGGCAACTAATGAAAAACTGTTTTTT.

The chain joins TRBV27 to TRBJ2-1, with 7 nucleotides matching TRBD1. The ends lost 5 bases at V and 5 bases at J; junction bases unmatched: 6. This CDR3 comprises 14 residues. Germline CDR1 is MNHEY and CDR2 is SMNVEV (reference sequence). The CDR3: CASSRDSPHNEQFF. In DNA form, the CDR3 reads TGTGCCAGCAGTAGGGACAGCCCCCACAATGAGCAGTTCTTC.

This sequence joins TRBV5-5 and TRBJ2-1; D gene unclear. This CDR3 spans 12 amino acids. V lost 4 bases and J lost 9, with 11 bases in between. Looked up from germline, CDR1 is SGHKS and CDR2 is YYEKEE (reference sequence). The chain's CDR3 is CASSQASCEQFF. CDR3 nucleotides: TGTGCCAGCAGCCAGGCATCATGTGAGCAGTTCTTC.

The chain recombines TRBV24-1 with TRBJ2-1, with D maybe TRBD2 (6 bases). V lost 4 bases and J lost 1, with 10 bases in between. The CDR3 loop spans 15 amino acids. Germline V CDR1 and CDR2: KGHDR, SFDVKD. CDR3 coding DNA: TGTGCCACCAGTGAAAGACTAGATTCCTACAATGAGCAGTTCTTC. It translates to CATSERLDSYNEQFF.

This clone has just a few counts. This chain connects TRBV3-1 (or the pseudogene TRBV3-2) to TRBJ1-2; TRBD1 agrees at 10 bases. The length of the CDR3 is 14 residues. V lost 3 bases and J lost 7; bases outside the gene matches: 5. CDR1 is LGHDT, CDR2 YNNKEL, per germline (reference sequence). The CDR3 DNA follows: TGTGCCAGCAGCCAGGGACAGGGGCTGGGTGGCTACACCTTC. This codes for CASSQGQGLGGYTF.

This chain links TRBV5-1 with TRBJ1-6; possibly TRBD1 for D (6 bases). V lost 0 bases to trimming and J lost 6 bases, with 7 bases between them. The CDR3 spans 14 residues. Germline CDR1 and CDR2: SGHRS and YFSETQ. The CDR3 reads CASSLEQGNSPLHF. The CDR3 region has the DNA TGCGCCAGCAGCTTGGAACAGGGTAATTCACCCCTCCACTTT.

This chain joins TRBV1 and TRBJ2-7; the table's D gene call, TRBD1, was not cross checked with the DNA. TRBV1 is a pseudogene locus. The CDR3 runs 17 residues. CDR3: CTSSQLRQGVRAYEQYF. The CDR3 DNA follows: TGCACCAGCAGCCAACTAAGACAGGGGGTTCGCGCCTACGAGCAGTACTTC.